This paragraph covers one TCR beta chain sequence. The antigen remains unidentified. Within the sample, other DNA sequences also encode this same CDR3. Germline values: CDR1 MRHNA, CDR2 SNTAGT. The CDR3 extends over 13 amino acids. Deletions cut 0 bases from V and 5 bases from J, with 4 bases between. Sequencing was performed with immunoSEQ multiplex PCR; in TCRdb, only in-frame clones are kept and a portion is missing. The sample records about 130,000 clones, roughly 89% being singletons. The data were obtained in a study of T cell responses to AZD1222 COVID-19 vaccine. The study, taken as a whole, reports: After the peak T cell response, and only then, were repertoires sampled.

This chain uses TRBV6-4 with TRBJ2-2; no firm D call. The source was peripheral blood, collected 28 days after the second AZD1222 dose. The receptor comes from an adult who received the AZD1222 COVID-19 vaccine. CDR3 region: CASSDSSTGELFF. CDR3 sequence (DNA): TGTGCCAGCAGTGACTCGAGTACCGGGGAGCTGTTTTTT.